The 27 T cell receptor beta chains presented below share a single source sample, sequenced in a study of T-cell memory formation after mild COVID-19. Each CDR3 protein gets one entry after TCRdb re-called the 5' RACE reads with MiXCR. The sample lists approximately 110,000 distinct CDR3 sequences, about 24% occurring once. The sequencing sample was made of PBMCs or a T cell subset sorted from them (not recorded which). The receptors derive from a man between 18 and 29 years old who had mild COVID-19 (a few samples of this study predate the infection). Cell type and time point are not known.

This clonotype was seen more than once but under ten times. The chain is built from TRBV5-1 and TRBJ1-2; D gene uncertain. V shed 0 bases and J shed 4 bases, with 7 bases lying between them. Germline V gives CDR1 SGHRS, CDR2 YFSETQ. This CDR3 spans 13 amino acids. The CDR3 region is CASSLARVYGYTF. CDR3 DNA sequence: TGCGCCAGCAGCTTGGCTCGCGTCTATGGCTACACCTTC.

This clonotype was recorded a few times. V is TRBV11-2 and J is TRBJ2-1; D not resolved. The CDR3 consists of 16 residues. Trimming removed 5 bases at V and 4 bases at J, with 18 bases between. Germline V gene data show CDR1 as SGHAT and CDR2 as FQNNGV. The CDR3 is CASSRMPDGRYNEQFF. DNA of the CDR3: TGTGCCAGCAGCCGGATGCCGGACGGACGATACAATGAGCAGTTCTTC. The whole variable domain, filled in from reference TRBV11-2 and TRBJ2-1, reads EAGVAQSPRYKIIEKRQSVAFWCNPISGHATLYWYQQILGQGPKLLIQFQNNGVVDDSQLPKDRFSAERLKGVDSTLKIQPAKLEDSAVYLCASSRMPDGRYNEQFFGPGTRLTVL.

CDR3 sequence reads: CASSEGPTGVLGNTIYF. In nucleotides, the CDR3 is TGCGCCAGCAGCGAGGGTCCCACAGGGGTCCTTGGAAACACCATATATTTT. The chain is built from TRBV4-3 and TRBJ1-3, with 7 bases identical to TRBD1. The length of the CDR3 is 17 residues. The V segment lost 5 bases and the J segment 3 bases; nucleotides outside the gene matches: 13. CDR1 and CDR2 (germline): LGHNA, YSLEER.

This rearrangement joins TRBV5-1 to TRBJ2-1, with D hard to call. Germline CDR1 reads SGHRS; CDR2 reads YFSETQ. The CDR3 length is 13 residues. V was trimmed by 3 bases and J by 8 bases, leaving 12 bases between them. In DNA form, the CDR3 reads TGCGCCAGCAGCTGGGCCGGTTGGGATGAGCAGTTCTTC. Its protein is CASSWAGWDEQFF.

The chain links TRBV15 to TRBJ2-5, with 10 bases aligning to TRBD1. The CDR3 contains 17 residues. Unmatched junction bases numbered 7, after V lost 1 base and J lost 2 bases. In germline, CDR1 is LNHNV, CDR2 YYDKDF (reference sequence). CDR3 in amino acids: CATSRGPGQGNQETQYF. The DNA of the CDR3 is TGTGCCACCAGCAGAGGGCCGGGACAGGGGAATCAAGAGACCCAGTACTTC.

This clonotype was counted only a few times. The chain employs TRBV28 and TRBJ1-1; 9 nucleotides agree with TRBD1. The J segment lost 4 bases and the V segment lost 7 bases, leaving 10 bases of the junction unmatched. The germline V gene has CDR1 MDHEN and CDR2 SYDVKM. There are 15 residues in the CDR3. CDR3 nucleotides: TGTGCCAGCACCGGCGACAGGGGGATGAGCACTGAAGCTTTCTTT. Translated: CASTGDRGMSTEAFF.

The genes are TRBV5-1 and TRBJ1-1, with 7 bases that match TRBD1. This CDR3 region has 15 residues. With 2 bases clipped from V and 3 bases from J, the junction kept 7 bases outside the gene matches. The germline gives CDR1 SGHRS, CDR2 YFSETQ. The CDR3 DNA sequence: TGCGCCAGCAGCTTTTTGGGCAGGGGGGACACTGAAGCTTTCTTT. Its translation is CASSFLGRGDTEAFF.

This clonotype was observed a few times. This chain links TRBV4-1 with TRBJ2-7; possibly TRBD1 for D (6 bases). The germline V gene encodes CDR1 MGHRA and CDR2 YSYEKL. V shed 2 bases and J shed 3 bases, with 8 bases lying between them. CDR3 length: 13 residues. The CDR3 DNA sequence: TGCGCCAGCAGCCAAAAACAGGGCTACGAGCAGTACTTC. Its protein product is CASSQKQGYEQYF.

V is TRBV6-2 or TRBV6-3 and J is TRBJ1-5; the match to TRBD1 covers 11 bases. From germline, CDR1 is MNHEY and CDR2 SVGEGT. Trimming at V came to 0 bases and at J to 7 bases, leaving 5 bases not matched to a gene. The CDR3 sequence is 16 residues long. The CDR3 DNA reads TGTGCCAGCAGTTACTCTAGGGACAGGGGGTACCAGCCCCAGCATTTT. It yields the protein CASSYSRDRGYQPQHF.

The CDR3 reads CSVEEDRALNTEAFF. The CDR3 coding sequence is TGCAGCGTTGAGGAGGACAGAGCCTTGAACACTGAAGCTTTCTTT. The rearrangement links TRBV29-1 to TRBJ1-1, with D perhaps matching TRBD1 (6 bases). Germline V gene lookup returns CDR1 SQVTM and CDR2 ANQGSEA. The CDR3 totals 15 residues. V was pared by 3 bases and J by 0 bases, with 14 bases between.

This clonotype has a single count. The chain is built from TRBV5-1 and TRBJ1-1, with 10 bases identical to TRBD1. There are 16 residues in the CDR3. With 2 bases clipped from V and 0 bases from J, the junction kept 4 bases outside the gene matches. The germline gives CDR1 SGHRS, CDR2 YFSETQ. The CDR3 DNA is TGCGCCAGCAGCTTACCGGGACAGGGGTTGAACACTGAAGCTTTCTTT. Protein product: CASSLPGQGLNTEAFF. Based on the CDR3 plus reference TRBV5-1 and TRBJ1-1, the full variable domain is KAGVTQTPRYLIKTRGQQVTLSCSPISGHRSVSWYQQTPGQGLQFLFEYFSETQRNKGNFPGRFSGRQFSNSRSEMNVSTLELGDSALYLCASSLPGQGLNTEAFFGQGTRLTVV.

V usage is TRBV10-2 and J usage is TRBJ2-7; no reliable D call. Germline-derived CDR1 and CDR2 are WSHSY and SAAADI. Trimming took off 0 bases at V and 0 bases at J, with 9 bases between the two ends. This CDR3 spans 15 amino acids. The CDR3 sequence: CASSESPDSSYEQYF. The CDR3 bases are TGCGCCAGCAGTGAGTCGCCCGATTCCTCCTACGAGCAGTACTTC.

The chain employs TRBV20-1 and TRBJ2-1; D gene unclear. V was clipped by 5 bases and J by 4 bases, with 6 bases between them. This CDR3 has 11 amino acids. Germline V gene sequence: CDR1 DFQATT, CDR2 SNEGSKA (reference sequence). CDR3 in DNA: TGCAGTGCTCCACTATACAATGAGCAGTTCTTC. Encoded protein: CSAPLYNEQFF.

This clonotype was detected only a few times. The chain joins TRBV28 to TRBJ2-3; 10 bases match TRBD1. The CDR3 runs to 15 residues. Losses at the gene ends were 5 bases for V and 4 bases for J; bases not matched to a gene: 6. Germline CDR1 MDHEN, CDR2 SYDVKM. CDR3 nucleotides: TGTGCCAGCAGTCCCGGGACAGGGGTAGCAGATACGCAGTATTTT. Its protein product is CASSPGTGVADTQYF.

The J gene is TRBJ1-2, the V gene TRBV27; 9 nucleotides match TRBD1. Germline lookup yields CDR1 MNHEY and CDR2 SMNVEV (reference sequence). J was trimmed by 3 bases and V by 5 bases; bases with no gene match: 10. The CDR3 extends over 16 amino acids. CDR3 amino acids: CASSGSQGAKDYGYTF. Written as DNA, the CDR3 is TGTGCCAGCAGTGGATCACAGGGGGCGAAGGACTATGGCTACACCTTC.

This clonotype has only one observation. The chain carries TRBV27 and TRBJ2-7; tentatively, D is TRBD1 or TRBD2 (5 bases each). Deletions cut 1 base from V and 6 bases from J, with 16 bases between. In germline, CDR1 is MNHEY, CDR2 SMNVEV (reference sequence). The CDR3 is 15 amino acids. The CDR3 DNA sequence: TGTGCCAGCAGTTTATTGGCAGGGACGGCTCGCGAGCAGTACTTC. Residues: CASSLLAGTAREQYF.

The chain joins TRBV7-9 to TRBJ2-5; the match to TRBD1 covers 9 bases. V dropped 5 bases and J dropped 5; count of bases not matched to a gene: 6. CDR1 and CDR2 from the germline V gene are SEHNR and FQNEAQ (reference sequence). The CDR3 is made up of 14 amino acids. The CDR3 DNA follows: TGTGCCAGCAGCCACGGGACAGGGATGGAGACCCAGTACTTC. This gives the protein CASSHGTGMETQYF.

This clonotype appeared once. The chain couples TRBV4-3 to TRBJ1-1; D gene uncertain. The germline V and J ends were trimmed by 0 bases and 0 bases, with 11 bases remaining between them. The CDR3 length is 16 residues. CDR1 is LGHNA, CDR2 YSLEER, per germline. CDR3 sequence reads: CASSQDLGPLNTEAFF. The CDR3 DNA is TGCGCCAGCAGCCAAGATCTGGGCCCCCTGAACACTGAAGCTTTCTTT.

CDR3 sequence reads: CSARDRLAGTDTQYF. The CDR3 DNA sequence: TGCAGTGCTAGAGACAGACTAGCGGGGACAGATACGCAGTATTTT. The chain uses TRBV20-1 and TRBJ2-3; 11 positions agree with TRBD2. The length of the CDR3 is 15 residues. The J segment lost 3 bases and the V segment lost 0 bases, leaving 2 bases of the junction unmatched. The germline V gene encodes CDR1 DFQATT and CDR2 SNEGSKA (reference sequence).

This clonotype was seen only a few times. Here the CDR3 DNA reads TGTGCCATCAACAGCTTCAGACTTGCAGGAAATGAGCAGTTCTTC. Translation gives CAINSFRLAGNEQFF. The V call is TRBV7-9, the J call TRBJ2-1; D gene ambiguous. Germline lookup yields CDR1 SEHNR and CDR2 FQNEAQ (reference sequence). V was pared by 10 bases and J by 7 bases, with 23 bases between. The CDR3 runs to 15 residues. The full variable domain, with the rest looked up from reference TRBV7-9 and TRBJ2-1, is DTGVSQNPRHKITKRGQNVTFRCDPISEHNRLYWYRQTLGQGPEFLTYFQNEAQLEKSRLLSDRFSAERPKGSFSTLEIQRTEQGDSAMYLCAINSFRLAGNEQFFGPGTRLTVL.

The sample holds a few counts of this clonotype. V is TRBV7-9 and J is TRBJ2-2, with unresolved D. The CDR3 sequence is 16 residues long. Trimming shortened V by 5 bases and J by 4 bases, and 17 bases separated the two germline ends. Germline values: CDR1 SEHNR, CDR2 FQNEAQ (reference sequence). The CDR3 loop reads CASSPSSTLSTGELFF. CDR3 bases: TGTGCCAGCAGCCCCTCGTCAACCCTTTCCACCGGGGAGCTGTTTTTT.

This chain joins TRBV7-2 and TRBJ2-3; 11 positions agree with TRBD2. V shed 2 bases, J shed 3 bases, and the junction held 7 bases outside the gene matches. Germline loops: CDR1 SGHTA, CDR2 FQGNSA. This CDR3 is 17 amino acids long. CDR3 residues: CASSLPSGGPSTDTQYF. DNA for the CDR3: TGTGCCAGCAGCTTACCTAGCGGGGGGCCCTCGACAGATACGCAGTATTTT.

This clonotype came up a few times. The gene calls are TRBV6-5 and TRBJ2-5, with D possibly called TRBD1 or TRBD2 (7 bases each). The CDR3 runs 14 residues. Trimming stripped 7 bases from V and 2 bases from J, with 14 bases between. Per germline, CDR1 MNHEY and CDR2 SVGAGI. CDR3 region: CASNRQGGQETQYF. The CDR3 bases are TGTGCCAGCAATCGACAGGGAGGGCAAGAGACCCAGTACTTC.

The sample holds a few counts of this clonotype. The chain employs TRBV7-9 and TRBJ2-7, with D possibly being TRBD1 (6 bases). The V gene lost 3 bases and the J gene lost 4 bases, with 10 bases spanning the gap. This CDR3 has 13 residues. The germline gives CDR1 SEHNR, CDR2 FQNEAQ (reference sequence). The CDR3 coding sequence is TGTGCCAGCAGCTTGCCGGACAGATACGAGCAGTACGTC. It is translated as CASSLPDRYEQYV.

The chain is built from TRBV30 and TRBJ2-7, with D tentatively TRBD1 (5 bases). CDR1 and CDR2 from the germline V gene are GTSNPN and SVGIG (reference sequence). This CDR3 contains 12 residues. The ends were cut back, 0 bases at V and 3 bases at J, with 6 bases in the middle. CDR3 loop: CAWSVRGYEQYF. CDR3 coding DNA: TGTGCCTGGAGTGTAAGGGGCTACGAGCAGTACTTC.

The rearrangement uses TRBV4-1 and TRBJ2-2; no definite D call. This CDR3 contains 13 residues. Germline assignment: CDR1 MGHRA and CDR2 YSYEKL. V dropped 2 bases and J dropped 6 bases, with 7 bases sitting between them. The CDR3, as DNA: TGCGCCAGCAGCCAAATAAATTCCGGGGAGCTGTTTTTT. Encoded protein: CASSQINSGELFF.

This clonotype was detected a few times. The V call is TRBV7-2, the J call TRBJ2-3, with 8 bases fitting TRBD1. Germline-derived CDR1 and CDR2 are SGHTA and FQGNSA. This CDR3 has 13 amino acids. After removal of 4 bases from V and 6 bases from J, the junction contained 3 bases not matched to a gene. CDR3: CASSSGGADTQYF. The CDR3 nucleotides are TGTGCCAGCAGCTCAGGGGGCGCGGATACGCAGTATTTT.